Listed below are T cell receptor beta chains from one sample, sequenced in a study of human T cells and chemical hapten exposure. TCRdb redid the calling of the RACE reads with MiXCR, one entry per CDR3 protein. The table shows approximately 160,000 distinct CDR3 sequences, with around a quarter occurring only once. The source was whole blood, collected in connection with sensitization to the hapten diphenylcyclopropenone (DPC). The receptors originated from a woman aged 18-35 years with alopecia areata. Some clones in this sample may be carry-over from other donors' samples. The CDR3 runs from the conserved cysteine through the conserved F or W. A D gene is named only where the DNA matches it firmly. Clone size is given for some rows only: seen once, a few or many times, or a class if the clone is expanded.

v_call	d_call	clone_size	j_call	cdr3_nt	cdr3_aa
TRBV29-1	NA	NA	TRBJ1-1	TGCAGCGTTGGGGAGTACGGGGGGAGAACTGAAGCTTTCTTT	CSVGEYGGRTEAFF
TRBV4-3	TRBD2	NA	TRBJ2-7	TGCGCCAGCAGCCAAGATCGGGGGGGCTACGAGCAGTACTTC	CASSQDRGGYEQYF
TRBV29-1	NA	many	TRBJ1-2	TGCAGCGTTAAATTGGACTATGGCTACACCTTC	CSVKLDYGYTF
TRBV27	NA	NA	TRBJ2-1	TGTGCCAGCAGACTTGGACGAGAACGGTTCTTC	CASRLGRERFF
TRBV20-1	NA	many	TRBJ1-2	TGCAGTGCTAGGATTAGTTCCCCATTAGACCATGGCTACACCTTC	CSARISSPLDHGYTF
TRBV20-1	NA	few	TRBJ1-1	TGCAGTGCTCTGAGGTCCGTGGGGACTGAAGCTTTCTTT	CSALRSVGTEAFF
TRBV3-2	NA	few	TRBJ2-2	TGTGCCAGCAGCCAAGATCGGGGACCCGGGGAGCTGTTTTTT	CASSQDRGPGELFF
TRBV7-3	NA	few	TRBJ2-1	TGTGCCAGCAGCCTCAGACCGAGCTCCTACAATGAGCAGTTCTTC	CASSLRPSSYNEQFF
TRBV28	NA	NA	TRBJ1-2	TGTGCCAGCAGTCCCCGTTGGCCAGACTATGGCTACACCTTC	CASSPRWPDYGYTF
TRBV29-1	NA	few	TRBJ2-7	TGCAGCGTTGACGGAGCCTACGAGCAGTACTTC	CSVDGAYEQYF
TRBV7-3	NA	NA	TRBJ1-1	TGTGCCAGCAGCTCGGGACTGTCGAACACTGAAGCTTTCTTT	CASSSGLSNTEAFF
TRBV7-2	TRBD2	NA	TRBJ2-5	TGTGCCAGCAGCTTAGTTCCATTTGGACTAGCGGGGGGGCAAGAGACCCAGTACTTC	CASSLVPFGLAGGQETQYF
TRBV12-3/TRBV12-4	NA	NA	TRBJ2-5	TGTGCCAGCAGTTTAATTAGCAGAGAGACCCAGTACTTC	CASSLISRETQYF
TRBV11-2	TRBD1	NA	TRBJ1-2	TGTGCCAGCAGCTACGGGACAGGATATTATGGCTACACCTTC	CASSYGTGYYGYTF
TRBV29-1	NA	NA	TRBJ1-1	TGCAGCGTCCGGGGCAGCCGGGGCACTGAAGCTTTCTTT	CSVRGSRGTEAFF
TRBV20-1	NA	NA	TRBJ2-3	TGCAGTGCTAGAGGCCCCCGACTATCAGATACGCAGTATTTT	CSARGPRLSDTQYF
TRBV2	TRBD1	NA	TRBJ1-2	TGTGCCAGCAGGGATCTCTCCCGGCAGGGGGAGGAATATGGCTACACCTTC	CASRDLSRQGEEYGYTF
TRBV7-9	NA	many	TRBJ2-5	TGTGCCAGCAGCTTAGCGGGGGGCCAAGAGACCCAGTACTTC	CASSLAGGQETQYF
TRBV28	TRBD1	NA	TRBJ2-1	TGTGCCAGCAGTTGGGGGACAGGGGGTCCTGAGCAGTTCTTC	CASSWGTGGPEQFF
TRBV5-6	TRBD2	few	TRBJ2-7	TGTGCCAGCAGCCCGCCAGCGGGACTATCCTACGAGCAGTACTTC	CASSPPAGLSYEQYF
TRBV6-1	TRBD1	NA	TRBJ1-1	TGTGCCAGCAGGGGAACAGGGGGCGCGGATACTGAAGCTTTCTTT	CASRGTGGADTEAFF
TRBV29-1	NA	few	TRBJ2-1	TGCAGCATCGACTACGGAGGGGGCAATGAGCAGTTCTTC	CSIDYGGGNEQFF
TRBV14	TRBD2	few	TRBJ2-5	TGTGCCAGCAGCCAAGGTCCCTGGGACTATCAAGAGACCCAGTACTTC	CASSQGPWDYQETQYF
TRBV6-2/TRBV6-3	TRBD2	few	TRBJ2-3	TGTGCCAGCAGTTGGCTAGCGGGGGCCAAAGATACGCAGTATTTT	CASSWLAGAKDTQYF
TRBV7-2	TRBD1	NA	TRBJ1-4	TGTGCCAGCAGCTTCGACAGGGGCCGGGAAAAACTGTTTTTT	CASSFDRGREKLFF
TRBV7-9	NA	few	TRBJ1-2	TGTGCCAGCAGCTTAAGTCAGGGCCTCAACTATGGCTACACCTTC	CASSLSQGLNYGYTF
TRBV20-1	TRBD2	many	TRBJ2-1	TGCAGCGCCCGATCCGGGGAGGGCCCCTACAATGAGCAGTTCTTC	CSARSGEGPYNEQFF
TRBV4-2	NA	NA	TRBJ1-5	TGTGCCAGCAGCCAAGTTATCGGGCCCCAAAATCAGCCCCAGCATTTT	CASSQVIGPQNQPQHF
TRBV6-2/TRBV6-3	NA	few	TRBJ1-2	TGTGCCAGCAGTTTCGTCATCAGCGAAAACTATGGCTACACCTTC	CASSFVISENYGYTF
TRBV2	TRBD2	few	TRBJ2-7	TGTGCCAGCAGCAGCGGGAGGCTAACCTACGAGCAGTACTTC	CASSSGRLTYEQYF
TRBV2	TRBD1	few	TRBJ1-2	TGTGCCAGCATCCAGGGGGAGAACTATGGCTACACCTTC	CASIQGENYGYTF
TRBV7-2	NA	few	TRBJ1-5	TGTGCCAGCAGCCGTTATGACAGCAATCAGCCCCAGCATTTT	CASSRYDSNQPQHF
TRBV10-3	TRBD2	NA	TRBJ2-5	TGTGCCATCAGTGAGGCGGGGGGAGAGACCCAGTACTTC	CAISEAGGETQYF
TRBV7-2	NA	NA	TRBJ1-1	TGTGCCAGCAGCTTAGTAGGGGCCGGCGGGGCTTTCTTT	CASSLVGAGGAFF
TRBV20-1	NA	NA	TRBJ1-5	TGCAGTGCTGAGCGAGGGAATCAGCCCCAGCATTTT	CSAERGNQPQHF
TRBV20-1	NA	NA	TRBJ2-6	TGCAGTGCCACCAGGGGCATCTCTGGGGCCAACGTCCTGACTTTC	CSATRGISGANVLTF
TRBV7-8	NA	NA	TRBJ2-1	TGTGCCAGCAGCCTCGTCCGGAGGGCCTACAATGAGCAGTTCTTC	CASSLVRRAYNEQFF
TRBV6-2/TRBV6-3	NA	few	TRBJ1-1	TGTGCCACCGAACAGAGCAGGTCGTTCACTGAAGCTTTCTTT	CATEQSRSFTEAFF
TRBV20-1	TRBD2	NA	TRBJ2-3	TGCAGTGCTAGCGGGGGGACGGTTACGCAGTATTTT	CSASGGTVTQYF
TRBV27	NA	NA	TRBJ2-1	TGTGCCAGCAGTTTTATCGGGTCGCACTCCTACAATGAGCAGTTCTTC	CASSFIGSHSYNEQFF
TRBV29-1	TRBD1	NA	TRBJ1-2	TGCAGCGTGTCGACAGGGGTCGGCTATGGCTACACCTTC	CSVSTGVGYGYTF
TRBV12-3/TRBV12-4	NA	NA	TRBJ1-5	TGTGCCAGCACCAACTCGGCGGCAGAGCCCAATCAGCCCCAGCATTTT	CASTNSAAEPNQPQHF
TRBV12-3/TRBV12-4	NA	NA	TRBJ2-1	TGTGCCAGCAGTTTAGGGACTCGCGAGTTCTTC	CASSLGTREFF
TRBV13	NA	NA	TRBJ2-1	TGTGCCAGCAGCTTAGGACAGGGTGTCGAGCAGTTCTTC	CASSLGQGVEQFF
TRBV9	NA	NA	TRBJ1-6	TGTGCCAGCAGCGGACAGGACGGTCCCCTAAATTCACCCCTCCACTTT	CASSGQDGPLNSPLHF
TRBV11-2	NA	NA	TRBJ2-7	TGTGCCAGCAGCTTTTATTCAGACGACTCCTACGAGCAGTACTTC	CASSFYSDDSYEQYF
TRBV25-1	TRBD1	few	TRBJ1-4	TGTGCCAGCAGTGAAGGGACAGGGGACGAAAAACTGTTTTTT	CASSEGTGDEKLFF
TRBV7-9	NA	NA	TRBJ2-3	TGTGCCAGCAGCTTGGACCTTGACGATACGCAGTATTTT	CASSLDLDDTQYF
TRBV29-1	NA	NA	TRBJ2-6	TGCAGCGTTCCTTTTGACAGCTCTGGGGCCAACGTCCTGACTTTC	CSVPFDSSGANVLTF
TRBV6-2/TRBV6-3	NA	NA	TRBJ2-6	TGTGCCAGCACTAGTGGGGCCAACGTCCTGACTTTC	CASTSGANVLTF
TRBV20-1	NA	few	TRBJ2-7	TGCAGTGCTAACCCGCGGGAGCAGTACTTC	CSANPREQYF
TRBV21-1	NA	NA	TRBJ2-3	TGTGCCAGCAGATTAACTAGCGGAGGCCCAGATACGCAGTATTTT	CASRLTSGGPDTQYF
TRBV20-1	NA	NA	TRBJ2-5	TGCAGTGCTACACCCCTGGACCAAGGGAGAGAGACCCAGTACTTC	CSATPLDQGRETQYF